The 31 T cell receptor beta chains reported below all come from one sample, sequenced in a study of T cell repertoires in cytomegalovirus infection. In TCRdb, the reads were re-called with MiXCR into one record per CDR3 protein. The repertoire includes around 740,000 distinct CDR3 sequences, 35% of them detected once, and 2.8% sits in the top ten. Sequencing was carried out using PBMCs. These receptors originate from a human donor in good health (CMV status not recorded). Some clones in this sample may be carry-over from other donors' samples.

J is TRBJ2-3 and V is TRBV29-1, with 9 bases aligning to TRBD1. The junction had 10 bases not matched to a gene; V was cut back by 7 bases and J by 8 bases. The CDR3 extends over 13 amino acids. Germline CDR1 SQVTM, CDR2 ANQGSEA. The CDR3 region has the DNA TGCAGCGCCCTATCGGGACAGGGACGTACGCAGTATTTT. Its protein is CSALSGQGRTQYF.

This clonotype was seen a handful of times. The chain has TRBV20-1 and TRBJ1-5, with a tentative D call TRBD1 (5 bases). The CDR3 contains 16 residues. V was cut by 0 bases and J by 3 bases, with 15 bases left in between. Germline V lookup: CDR1 DFQATT, CDR2 SNEGSKA (reference sequence). In DNA form, the CDR3 reads TGCAGTGCTAGAGAAGCAGGGCAAAGCTTCAATCAGCCCCAGCATTTT. Residues: CSAREAGQSFNQPQHF.

J is TRBJ2-5 and V is TRBV2; D call uncertain. V lost 10 bases, J lost 7 bases, and 10 bases lay in between. This CDR3 has 10 amino acids. Germline values: CDR1 SNHLY, CDR2 FYNNEI. The CDR3 loop is CATPRRTQYF. CDR3 bases: TGTGCCACCCCGAGAAGGACCCAGTACTTC.

This clonotype was seen more than once but under ten times. A junction end diverges from the germline sequence, so it may reflect a read error. The chain carries TRBV11-2 and TRBJ2-1, with TRBD2 identical over 10 bases. This CDR3 is built from 12 residues. CDR1 and CDR2 (germline): SGHAT, FQNNGV. The CDR3 here is CASSLGGLARVF. CDR3 DNA: TGTGCCAGCAGCTTAGGGGGACTAGCGAGGGTCTTC.

This clonotype was counted at least ten times. CDR3 DNA sequence: TGTGCCAGCAGCATTGGGCCGATAACCTACGAGCAGTACTTC. This sequence encodes CASSIGPITYEQYF. This chain connects TRBV7-8 to TRBJ2-7; D remains ambiguous. CDR1 and CDR2 from the germline V gene are SGHVS and FQNEAQ. CDR3 length: 14 amino acids. The V end was cut by 5 bases, the J end by 2 bases, with 13 bases between.

A few counts support this clonotype. The rearrangement joins TRBV28 to TRBJ2-2, with D maybe TRBD1 (5 bases). The germline gives CDR1 MDHEN, CDR2 SYDVKM. With 3 bases removed from V and 1 base from J, the gap between germline ends came to 9 bases. The CDR3 totals 15 residues. As DNA, the CDR3 is TGTGCCAGCAGTTTTTGGGGCGAGAACACCGGGGAGCTGTTTTTT. It yields the protein CASSFWGENTGELFF.

This sequence joins TRBV20-1 and TRBJ1-6; D not certain. This CDR3 contains 15 residues. V was pared by 4 bases and J by 5 bases, with 15 bases between. The V gene's germline CDR1 is DFQATT and CDR2 SNEGSKA (reference sequence). CDR3 in amino acids: CSAITQDPHNSPLHF. The DNA for the CDR3 is TGCAGTGCTATAACTCAAGACCCTCATAATTCACCCCTCCACTTT.

This clonotype was recorded at least ten times. The J gene is TRBJ2-5, the V gene TRBV7-2, with TRBD1 as a possible D gene (6 bases). This CDR3 is built from 13 residues. Per germline, CDR1 SGHTA and CDR2 FQGNSA. With 1 base removed from V and 3 bases from J, the gap between germline ends came to 6 bases. The CDR3 DNA reads as TGTGCCAGCAGCTTAGACAGGGAAGAGACCCAGTACTTC. It codes for CASSLDREETQYF.

This clonotype was observed a handful of times. The V call is TRBV12-3 or TRBV12-4, the J call TRBJ2-7; D uncertain. Trimming took 5 bases from V and 3 from J, leaving 17 bases between them. This CDR3 comprises 15 residues. CDR3 protein: CASSRSLRSGYEQYF. CDR3 DNA sequence: TGTGCCAGCAGTCGATCTCTCCGGTCAGGCTACGAGCAGTACTTC.

The rearrangement uses TRBV7-6 and TRBJ1-1; 8 positions agree with TRBD1. The CDR3 has 17 amino acids. Germline V gene data show CDR1 as SGHVS and CDR2 as FNYEAQ. With 5 bases clipped from V and 6 bases from J, the junction kept 17 bases outside the gene matches. The chain's CDR3 is CASSQILAGGGWAEAFF. Here the CDR3 DNA reads TGTGCCAGCAGCCAGATTCTGGCAGGGGGCGGTTGGGCTGAAGCTTTCTTT. Complete variable domain (other parts from reference TRBV7-6 and TRBJ1-1): GAGVSQSPRYKVTKRGQDVALRCDPISGHVSLYWYRQALGQGPEFLTYFNYEAQQDKSGLPNDRFSAERPEGSISTLTIQRTEQRDSAMYRCASSQILAGGGWAEAFFGQGTRLTVV.

The rearrangement uses TRBV13 and TRBJ2-2; either TRBD1 or TRBD2 may supply D (5 bases each). The CDR3 spans 16 residues. Germline CDR1 reads PRHDT; CDR2 reads FYEKMQ (reference sequence). V shed 6 bases and J shed 5 bases, with 19 bases lying between them. CDR3 region: CASRPVEGRKTGELFF. The CDR3 DNA sequence: TGTGCCAGCAGACCCGTCGAGGGACGGAAAACCGGGGAGCTGTTTTTT.

V and J are TRBV6-2 or TRBV6-3 and TRBJ1-5; D gene unclear. Germline CDR1 reads MNHEY; CDR2 reads SVGEGT. The CDR3 has 16 residues. V lost 6 bases, J lost 0 bases, and 15 bases lay in between. Here the CDR3 reads CASSPHQGNSNQPQHF. The DNA of the CDR3 is TGTGCCAGCAGCCCCCATCAAGGGAATAGCAATCAGCCCCAGCATTTT.

V usage is TRBV3-1 and J usage is TRBJ2-1; D unclear. V shed 2 bases and J shed 10 bases, with 12 bases lying between them. This CDR3 comprises 13 residues. Germline assignment: CDR1 LGHDT and CDR2 YNNKEL (reference sequence). Here the CDR3 reads CASSQRRANEQFF. DNA for the CDR3: TGTGCCAGCAGCCAACGCCGAGCAAACGAGCAGTTCTTC.

The chain is built from TRBV5-1 and TRBJ1-2; no clear D. Looked up from germline, CDR1 is SGHRS and CDR2 is YFSETQ. The V gene lost 6 bases and the J gene lost 8 bases, with 23 bases spanning the gap. This CDR3 is built from 15 residues. The CDR3 loop reads CASTGFIGRNAGYTF. The CDR3 nucleotides read TGCGCCAGCACCGGCTTCATCGGGCGTAATGCGGGCTACACCTTC.

A remark on this clonotype: This CDR3 fails to terminate in the conserved phenylalanine or tryptophan, so it likely reflects a read error. V and J are TRBV29-1 and TRBJ1-2; 12 nucleotides agree with TRBD1. Trimming cost V 7 bases and J 4 bases; bases outside gene matches: 7. Per germline, CDR1 SQVTM and CDR2 ANQGSEA. CDR3 size: 14 residues. CDR3 in amino acids: CSAGTGGAGYGYTL. The CDR3 nucleotides are TGCAGCGCCGGGACAGGGGGCGCGGGCTATGGCTACACCTTA.

The chain combines TRBV29-1 with TRBJ1-1; 7 nucleotides agree with TRBD1. Germline loops: CDR1 SQVTM, CDR2 ANQGSEA. V was pared by 6 bases and J by 1 base, with 5 bases of the junction left unmatched. CDR3 length: 13 amino acids. CDR3 nucleotide sequence: TGCAGCGTCCACAGGGGCAAGAACACTGAAGCTTTCTTT. Its translation is CSVHRGKNTEAFF.

This clonotype was seen a few times. The chain recombines TRBV28 with TRBJ1-1; 11 bases align to TRBD1. Germline-derived CDR1 and CDR2 are MDHEN and SYDVKM. Trimming at V came to 6 bases and at J to 6 bases, leaving 6 bases not matched to a gene. CDR3 size: 14 residues. CDR3 loop: CASRNLGQGAEAFF. The CDR3 DNA sequence: TGTGCCAGCAGAAATCTGGGACAGGGGGCTGAAGCTTTCTTT.

This chain links TRBV5-5 with TRBJ2-2; possibly TRBD1 for D (5 bases). Germline loops: CDR1 SGHKS, CDR2 YYEKEE (reference sequence). V lost 0 bases and J 7 bases, leaving 10 bases between the germline ends. The CDR3 is 14 amino acids. The DNA for the CDR3 is TGTGCCAGCAGCTTGGAGATGGGGCGCGGGGAGCTGTTTTTT. It is translated as CASSLEMGRGELFF.

The CDR3 loop is CASKITGLNTEAFF. The CDR3 DNA reads as TGTGCCAGCAAAATAACAGGGCTGAACACTGAAGCTTTCTTT. This chain links TRBV28 with TRBJ1-1; a possible D gene is TRBD1 (6 bases). Trimming removed 7 bases from V and 0 bases from J, with 12 bases in between. Germline V gives CDR1 MDHEN, CDR2 SYDVKM. There are 14 residues in the CDR3.

V is TRBV23-1 and J is TRBJ2-3; D may be TRBD2 (6 bases). TRBV23-1 is marked as an open reading frame, function uncertain. The CDR3 length is 20 residues. The germline V and J ends were trimmed by 1 base and 9 bases, with 32 bases remaining between them. CDR3 bases: TGCGCCAGCAGTCAATTAGGCAGGGAGGCACTATGCCTAGACACCGAGACGCAGTATTTT. Translating gives CASSQLGREALCLDTETQYF.

The rearrangement links TRBV7-8 to TRBJ2-4; TRBD2 agrees at 15 bases. CDR1 and CDR2 (germline): SGHVS, FQNEAQ. This CDR3 is built from 18 residues. Losses at the gene ends were 4 bases for V and 0 bases for J; bases not matched to a gene: 4. DNA for the CDR3: TGTGCCAGCAGCTCGGGACTAGCGGGGGGCCCAGCCAAAAACATTCAGTACTTC. Translating it yields CASSSGLAGGPAKNIQYF.

This clonotype was counted a few times. The chain couples TRBV11-2 to TRBJ2-3; TRBD2 might be the D (6 bases). The CDR3 spans 17 residues. Trimming left V 2 bases short and J 0 bases short, with 15 bases between. Germline CDR1 reads SGHAT; CDR2 reads FQNNGV. The chain's CDR3 is CASSLPAGPTSTDTQYF. In nucleotides, the CDR3 is TGTGCCAGCAGCTTACCGGCGGGGCCGACTAGCACAGATACGCAGTATTTT.

This clonotype was observed a handful of times. The J gene is TRBJ2-3, the V gene TRBV7-2; 11 nucleotides match TRBD2. Germline trimming cut 6 bases from V and 3 bases from J; bases unmatched to any gene: 8. The CDR3 is made up of 16 amino acids. Germline V gene data show CDR1 as SGHTA and CDR2 as FQGNSA. The DNA of the CDR3 is TGTGCCAGCAGGTCACTAGCGGGGGACGTAACAGATACGCAGTATTTT. It is translated as CASRSLAGDVTDTQYF.

This rearrangement joins TRBV20-1 to TRBJ2-1; weak D call: TRBD2 (5 bases). Germline V gene lookup returns CDR1 DFQATT and CDR2 SNEGSKA (reference sequence). With 4 bases removed from V and 8 bases from J, the gap between germline ends came to 21 bases. The CDR3 runs 15 residues. This CDR3 is CSANSEGFPFDEQFF. CDR3 sequence (DNA): TGCAGTGCTAACAGTGAGGGTTTCCCTTTTGATGAGCAGTTCTTC.

Notes on this clonotype: Given a much more abundant clone one base away, this may be a read error. The chain joins TRBV7-6 to TRBJ2-1, with D perhaps assigned TRBD1 or TRBD2 (5 bases each). The CDR3 sequence is 16 residues long. Germline loops: CDR1 SGHVS, CDR2 FNYEAQ. V was clipped by 5 bases and J by 2 bases, with 16 bases between them. CDR3 coding DNA: TGTGCCAGCAGCATAGTTGGGACGTATACCTACAATGAGCAGTTCTTC. Translating gives CASSIVGTYTYNEQFF.

This clonotype came up many times. V usage is TRBV7-2 and J usage is TRBJ2-3, with TRBD2 matching over 10 bases. Trimming took 2 bases from V and 1 from J; bases not matched to a gene: 3. The length of the CDR3 is 16 residues. The germline V gene has CDR1 SGHTA and CDR2 FQGNSA. The CDR3 protein is CASSLQSGRGTDTQYF. The CDR3 nucleotides are TGTGCCAGCAGCTTACAAAGCGGGAGGGGCACAGATACGCAGTATTTT. The variable domain in full, completed from reference TRBV7-2 and TRBJ2-3, reads GAGVSQSPSNKVTEKGKDVELRCDPISGHTALYWYRQSLGQGLEFLIYFQGNSAPDKSGLPSDRFSAERTGGSVSTLTIQRTQQEDSAVYLCASSLQSGRGTDTQYFGPGTRLTVL.

The chain is built from TRBV10-3 and TRBJ1-6; D uncertain. Deletions cut 3 bases from V and 7 bases from J, with 4 bases between. This CDR3 is built from 12 residues. From germline, CDR1 is ENHRY and CDR2 SYGVKD. The CDR3 loop reads CAISEGNSPLHF. In DNA form, the CDR3 reads TGTGCCATCAGTGAAGGAAATTCACCCCTCCACTTT.

This chain joins TRBV4-1 and TRBJ2-2, with D perhaps matching TRBD2 (5 bases). CDR3 length: 13 residues. Trimming stripped 0 bases from V and 6 bases from J, with 5 bases between. Germline V CDR1 and CDR2: MGHRA, YSYEKL. CDR3: CASSQDGAGELFF. CDR3 sequence (DNA): TGCGCCAGCAGCCAAGACGGGGCCGGGGAGCTGTTTTTT.

The V call is TRBV6-1, the J call TRBJ2-3, with D possibly TRBD2 on 6 matching bases. Trimming pared 5 bases from V and 2 bases from J, leaving 11 bases between. The CDR3 is 14 amino acids. Germline loops: CDR1 MNHNS, CDR2 SASEGT. The CDR3 here is CASSRPGATDTQYF. CDR3 DNA sequence: TGTGCCAGCAGTAGACCGGGAGCCACAGATACGCAGTATTTT.

This clonotype occurred a few times. The V call is TRBV5-1, the J call TRBJ2-7, with D possibly matching TRBD2 (6 bases). Trimming stripped 0 bases from V and 6 bases from J, with 16 bases between. This CDR3 spans 15 amino acids. CDR1 is SGHRS, CDR2 YFSETQ, per germline. The CDR3 coding sequence is TGCGCCAGCAGCTTGGTCGGGGGTGAATGGTCCGAGCAGTACTTC. Its protein product is CASSLVGGEWSEQYF.

This clonotype was recorded many times. This chain connects TRBV27 to TRBJ2-3; D gene ambiguous. The CDR3 extends over 12 amino acids. Trimming took 5 bases from V and 6 from J, leaving 9 bases between them. CDR1 MNHEY and CDR2 SMNVEV come from the germline V gene (reference sequence). The CDR3 sequence is CASSPTRDTQYF. The DNA for the CDR3 is TGTGCCAGCAGTCCGACGAGGGATACGCAGTATTTT.